Sequencing of this TCR beta chain was carried out in a study of response to subunit inactivated influenza vaccine. Study conclusions and caveats: Each seasonal flu vaccination may recruit only limited new T cells, authors suggested.

V was pared by 2 bases and J by 0 bases, with 9 bases between. Germline V lookup: CDR1 SGHRS, CDR2 YFSETQ. The CDR3 extends over 15 amino acids. TCRdb re-derived calls from the RT-PCR reads in MiXCR, one entry per CDR3 protein. The sample lists approximately 700,000 distinct CDR3 sequences, approximately 15% seen once, with approximately 7% in the top ten. This clonotype was seen at least ten times. Its specificity is unknown. The receptor was derived from a man aged 45 to 65 who received an inactivated influenza vaccine. Sequencing used PBMCs from blood, obtained less than 15 days before vaccination. The V gene is TRBV5-1, the J gene TRBJ1-5; D is ambiguous. CDR3: CASSFAVRSNQPQHF. The CDR3 bases are TGCGCCAGCAGCTTTGCTGTCCGTAGCAATCAGCCCCAGCATTTT.